This T cell receptor (beta chain) was profiled in a study of T cells in Graves' hyperthyroidism and ophthalmopathy. Graves' hyperthyroidism is called stable when ophthalmopathy does not progress within 18 months. With a duration under 2 months, the hyperthyroidism was newly diagnosed in patients aged 18 to 65. The CDR3 regions of TCR beta were amplified from RNA transcripts. In the first-round RT-PCR of the TCR CDR3, the HTBI primer set was used. TCRdb redid the calling of the multiplex PCR reads with MiXCR, one entry per CDR3 protein. The top ten clones hold under 20% of a sample with approximately 530,000 distinct CDR3 sequences, roughly a sixth of them seen once. As for this clonotype: Sequence at one end of the junction differs from germline and may be a read error.

The germline V gene has CDR1 SNHLY and CDR2 FYNNEI. The CDR3 consists of 10 residues. The specimen sequenced was blood. The clonotype comes from a woman aged 18-29 years with Graves' hyperthyroidism. The chain has TRBV2 and TRBJ2-5; TRBD1 agrees at 8 bases. The CDR3 here is CASSDRGQDF. The CDR3 DNA sequence: TGTGCCAGCAGTGACAGGGGGCAAGACTTC.